These 23 T cell receptor beta chains were sequenced from one sample in a study of shared clonotypes between healthy human individuals. Measured with immunoSEQ multiplex PCR; TCRdb has only the in-frame clones, and not every one. The top ten hold roughly 0.13% of the sample, which has a few million clones, 90% to 95% seen once. Specimen: naive CD4+ T cells sorted from blood. Subset denoted: CD45RA+ positively selected. The source of these receptors is a man between 18 and 29 years old in good health.

The chain is built from TRBV19 and TRBJ1-2; unclear D gene. Germline V gene lookup returns CDR1 LNHDA and CDR2 SQIVND (reference sequence). V was trimmed by 3 bases and J by 1 base, leaving 6 bases between them. The CDR3 spans 13 residues. The CDR3 here is CASSIRNNYGYTF. The CDR3 DNA reads as TGTGCCAGTAGTATTCGTAATAACTATGGCTACACCTTC.

The DNA of the CDR3 is TGTGCCAGCTCACCTGGCAAGGCACTGAACACCGGGGAGCTGTTTTTT. Protein: CASSPGKALNTGELFF. The V gene is TRBV18, the J gene TRBJ2-2; D is unresolved. This CDR3 is built from 16 residues. CDR1 and CDR2 from the germline V gene are KGHSH and LQKENI. Trimming took 3 bases from V and 1 from J, leaving 12 bases between them. The full variable domain, rest sourced from reference TRBV18 and TRBJ2-2, is NAGVMQNPRHLVRRRGQEARLRCSPMKGHSHVYWYRQLPEEGLKFMVYLQKENIIDESGMPKERFSAEFPKEGPSILRIQQVVRGDSAAYFCASSPGKALNTGELFFGEGSRLTVL.

The gene calls are TRBV4-1 and TRBJ1-3, with 8 bases lining up with TRBD1. This CDR3 has 17 amino acids. The V gene end was trimmed by 4 bases and the J gene end by 0 bases; junction bases not matched to a gene: 8. Looked up from germline, CDR1 is MGHRA and CDR2 is YSYEKL. CDR3 coding DNA: TGCGCCAGCAGCCGAGGACAGGGAAGGGACTCTGGAAACACCATATATTTT. Its protein product is CASSRGQGRDSGNTIYF.

This chain links TRBV12-5 with TRBJ1-5; unclear D gene. V lost 5 bases to trimming and J lost 5 bases, with 7 bases between them. The germline V gene encodes CDR1 LGHNT and CDR2 FRNRAP. The CDR3 loop spans 12 amino acids. The CDR3 reads CASGPTYQPQHF. The DNA for the CDR3 is TGTGCTAGTGGTCCCACTTATCAGCCCCAGCATTTT.

V usage is TRBV7-9 and J usage is TRBJ2-1; TRBD2 is a possible D gene (6 bases). The CDR3 is 14 residues long. V dropped 1 base and J dropped 6 bases, with 10 bases sitting between them. Looked up from germline, CDR1 is SEHNR and CDR2 is FQNEAQ (reference sequence). CDR3 coding DNA: TGTGCCAGCAGCTTAGGAGCGGGCCCCAATGAGCAGTTCTTC. This codes for CASSLGAGPNEQFF.

Only one count was recorded for this clone. The chain uses TRBV9 and TRBJ2-3, with D tentatively TRBD1 or TRBD2 (6 bases each). Germline values: CDR1 SGDLS, CDR2 YYNGEE. There are 16 residues in the CDR3. The V gene lost 10 bases and the J gene lost 4 bases, with 25 bases spanning the gap. In DNA form, the CDR3 reads TGTGCCTCCTCCCCAGGGGACTCCGGCAAATCAGATACGCAGTATTTT. This sequence encodes CASSPGDSGKSDTQYF.

In the case of this clone: Other DNA sequences in the same sample also yield this CDR3. The chain is built from TRBV30 and TRBJ2-7; D gene ambiguous. The CDR3 totals 12 residues. Germline CDR1 GTSNPN, CDR2 SVGIG (reference sequence). V was clipped by 2 bases and J by 2 bases, with 7 bases between them. Written as DNA, the CDR3 is TGTGCCTGGAGTCCCTCTACCTACGAGCAGTACTTC. Amino acids: CAWSPSTYEQYF.

On this clone itself: Different DNA sequences within this sample yield the same CDR3. This rearrangement joins TRBV5-1 to TRBJ2-5, with 14 bases fitting TRBD2. The CDR3 consists of 16 residues. Trimming took 0 bases from V and 3 from J; bases not matched to a gene: 1. In germline, CDR1 is SGHRS, CDR2 YFSETQ. CDR3 in amino acids: CASSLGGLAGEETQYF. In nucleotides, the CDR3 is TGCGCCAGCAGCTTGGGGGGACTAGCGGGAGAAGAGACCCAGTACTTC.

The J gene is TRBJ2-7, the V gene TRBV5-1; 10 bases fit TRBD1. In germline, CDR1 is SGHRS, CDR2 YFSETQ. Germline trimming cut 0 bases from V and 4 bases from J; bases unmatched to any gene: 7. This CDR3 spans 16 amino acids. CDR3 nucleotides: TGCGCCAGCAGCTTGGCCACGACAGGGGGCGTTTACGAGCAGTACTTC. Amino acids: CASSLATTGGVYEQYF. The full variable domain, with the rest looked up from reference TRBV5-1 and TRBJ2-7, is KAGVTQTPRYLIKTRGQQVTLSCSPISGHRSVSWYQQTPGQGLQFLFEYFSETQRNKGNFPGRFSGRQFSNSRSEMNVSTLELGDSALYLCASSLATTGGVYEQYFGPGTRLTVT.

CDR3 loop: CASSLTSGGFNEQFF. The CDR3 DNA is TGTGCCAGCAGCTTAACTAGCGGGGGTTTCAATGAGCAGTTCTTC. The rearrangement links TRBV7-2 to TRBJ2-1; 11 positions match TRBD2. This CDR3 is built from 15 residues. V was pared by 2 bases and J by 6 bases, with 3 bases of the junction left unmatched. Looked up from germline, CDR1 is SGHTA and CDR2 is FQGNSA.

The chain has TRBV4-3 and TRBJ1-2; D uncertain. The V gene's germline CDR1 is LGHNA and CDR2 YSLEER. CDR3 size: 14 residues. V was cut by 0 bases and J by 4 bases, with 9 bases left in between. CDR3 sequence reads: CASSQESGSYGYTF. CDR3 DNA sequence: TGCGCCAGCAGCCAAGAATCCGGGAGCTATGGCTACACCTTC.

The chain carries TRBV28 and TRBJ1-3; the D is unclear. The CDR3 runs to 16 residues. The germline V gene encodes CDR1 MDHEN and CDR2 SYDVKM. Trimming cost V 6 bases and J 4 bases, with 19 bases left between them. CDR3 sequence: CASSPTDGLRGNTIYF. The CDR3 coding sequence is TGTGCCAGCAGCCCCACCGACGGGCTGAGGGGAAACACCATATATTTT.

The chain employs TRBV7-3 and TRBJ1-5; TRBD1 matches 11 bases. The CDR3 contains 19 residues. The germline CDR1 and CDR2 sequences are SGHTA and FQGTGA. Trimming cost V 5 bases and J 1 base; bases outside gene matches: 13. The CDR3 reads CASSPPRTGGGGSNQPQHF. CDR3 bases: TGTGCCAGCAGCCCCCCTCGGACAGGGGGCGGGGGGAGCAATCAGCCCCAGCATTTT.

The chain carries TRBV10-2 and TRBJ2-5; weak D call: TRBD2 (6 bases). The CDR3 has 15 residues. CDR1 and CDR2 (germline): WSHSY, SAAADI. Between the trimmed V and J ends, which lost 4 bases and 1 base, there was a span of 13 bases. The CDR3 spells CASSVRAGPQETQYF. CDR3 sequence (DNA): TGCGCCAGCAGTGTCAGGGCGGGGCCCCAAGAGACCCAGTACTTC.

This chain joins TRBV6-6 and TRBJ1-1; 7 nucleotides line up with TRBD1. Germline CDR1 reads MNHNY; CDR2 reads SVGAGI (reference sequence). The CDR3 extends over 14 amino acids. Losses at the gene ends were 5 bases for V and 4 bases for J; bases not matched to a gene: 7. The CDR3 DNA reads TGTGCCAGCAGTCCTCGACAGGGAATCACTGAAGCTTTCTTT. As protein: CASSPRQGITEAFF.

This clone was seen only once. J is TRBJ2-7 and V is TRBV4-1; D might be TRBD1 or TRBD2, each matching 5 bases. CDR3 size: 14 residues. CDR1 is MGHRA and CDR2 is YSYEKL in the germline V gene. Deletions cut 3 bases from V and 7 bases from J, with 16 bases between. The CDR3: CASSHPGKKGEQYF. CDR3 nucleotide sequence: TGCGCCAGCAGCCACCCGGGGAAAAAGGGGGAGCAGTACTTC.

This sequence joins TRBV27 and TRBJ1-4; TRBD1 matches at 8 bases. The CDR3 covers 15 residues. From germline, CDR1 is MNHEY and CDR2 SMNVEV (reference sequence). Trimming cost V 5 bases and J 3 bases; bases outside gene matches: 5. The CDR3 reads CASSRTGKSNEKLFF. The CDR3 DNA follows: TGTGCCAGCAGTCGGACAGGGAAGTCTAATGAAAAACTGTTTTTT.

The V and J genes are TRBV18 and TRBJ2-7; 8 bases match TRBD2. The CDR3 runs 15 residues. Germline V lookup: CDR1 KGHSH, CDR2 LQKENI. With 3 bases clipped from V and 3 bases from J, the junction kept 7 bases outside the gene matches. CDR3 sequence reads: CASSPLGTRNYEQYF. The CDR3 bases are TGTGCCAGCTCACCGCTCGGGACTAGGAACTACGAGCAGTACTTC.

With regard to this clone: This sample includes further DNA sequences coding for the same CDR3. This sequence joins TRBV30 and TRBJ1-4; possibly TRBD1 for D (6 bases). V gave up 0 bases and J gave up 5 bases, with 10 bases separating them. The CDR3 covers 14 residues. CDR1 and CDR2 (germline): GTSNPN, SVGIG (reference sequence). The CDR3 here is CAWSVQGINEKLFF. As DNA, the CDR3 is TGTGCCTGGAGTGTACAGGGCATCAATGAAAAACTGTTTTTT.

The V and J genes are TRBV4-1 and TRBJ1-5; D is undetermined. The V gene's germline CDR1 is MGHRA and CDR2 YSYEKL. Trimming removed 1 base at V and 3 bases at J, with 13 bases between. The CDR3 sequence is 16 residues long. The CDR3 nucleotides are TGCGCCAGCAGCCAAGTCCCCAGCGCGTCCAATCAGCCCCAGCATTTT. Translated, it gives CASSQVPSASNQPQHF.

Regarding this clone: This CDR3 is also generated by other DNA sequences in the sample. The chain's CDR3 is CASSLTGYSGNTIYF. CDR3 nucleotides: TGTGCCAGCAGCCTAACAGGGTACTCTGGAAACACCATATATTTT. V and J are TRBV7-2 and TRBJ1-3; D may be TRBD1 (6 bases). Trimming stripped 5 bases from V and 0 bases from J, with 11 bases between. The CDR3 is 15 residues long. Germline CDR1 SGHTA, CDR2 FQGNSA.

The chain has TRBV2 and TRBJ1-4; TRBD1 is a possible D gene (5 bases). The CDR3 contains 19 residues. Germline V gene data show CDR1 as SNHLY and CDR2 as FYNNEI. Trimming took off 6 bases at V and 0 bases at J, with 23 bases between the two ends. CDR3 coding DNA: TGTGCCAGCAGCCTCAGAGAAGGGACGACTGCGGCAACTAATGAAAAACTGTTTTTT. Protein product: CASSLREGTTAATNEKLFF.

This rearrangement joins TRBV7-2 to TRBJ2-2, with D possibly matching TRBD2 (5 bases). Germline CDR1 reads SGHTA; CDR2 reads FQGNSA. V gave up 3 bases and J gave up 6 bases, with 17 bases separating them. This CDR3 region has 16 residues. The CDR3 sequence: CASSFYRASFPGELFF. The CDR3 DNA reads as TGTGCCAGCAGCTTCTACCGGGCTAGCTTCCCCGGGGAGCTGTTTTTT.